This T cell receptor beta chain emerged from a study of T-cell reconstitution after alpha-beta-depleted transplantation in children. Unique molecular identifiers were incorporated during preparation of the TCRbeta library. In TCRdb, the PCR reads were re-called with MiXCR into one record per CDR3 protein. The repertoire includes nearly 400,000 distinct CDR3 sequences, roughly 20% of them detected once, and 3.5% to 4% sits in the top ten. CDR1 and CDR2 (germline): SGHRS, YFSETQ. V trimming: 5 bases; J trimming: 7 bases; junction bases outside the gene matches: 7. The CDR3 has 15 amino acids. The chain links TRBV5-1 to TRBJ2-1; 12 bases are a match to TRBD2. Sequenced material: PBMCs from the stem cell graft donor, taken from the stem cell graft. This sequence was found in a human donor who donated a stem cell graft to a child with acute myeloid leukemia. CDR3 nucleotides: TGCGCCAGCAGTGTGACTAGCGGGAGATTGAATGAGCAGTTCTTC. Translated, it gives CASSVTSGRLNEQFF.